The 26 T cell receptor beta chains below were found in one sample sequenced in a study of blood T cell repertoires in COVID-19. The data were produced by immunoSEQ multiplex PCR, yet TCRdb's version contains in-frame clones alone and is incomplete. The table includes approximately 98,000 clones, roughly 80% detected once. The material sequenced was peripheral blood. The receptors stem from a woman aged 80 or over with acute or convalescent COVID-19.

The CDR3 DNA reads as TGTGCCAGCAGCTTAGCCACAACAGAAAAACTGTTTTTT. It codes for CASSLATTEKLFF. This chain uses TRBV7-9 with TRBJ1-4; unclear D gene. Germline lookup yields CDR1 SEHNR and CDR2 FQNEAQ (reference sequence). The length of the CDR3 is 13 residues. Trimming stripped 0 bases from V and 8 bases from J, with 7 bases between.

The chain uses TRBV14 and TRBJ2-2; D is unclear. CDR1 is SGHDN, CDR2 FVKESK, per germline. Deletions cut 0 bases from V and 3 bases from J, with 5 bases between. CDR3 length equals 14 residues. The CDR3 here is CASSQERYTGELFF. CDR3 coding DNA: TGTGCCAGCAGCCAAGAACGGTACACCGGGGAGCTGTTTTTT.

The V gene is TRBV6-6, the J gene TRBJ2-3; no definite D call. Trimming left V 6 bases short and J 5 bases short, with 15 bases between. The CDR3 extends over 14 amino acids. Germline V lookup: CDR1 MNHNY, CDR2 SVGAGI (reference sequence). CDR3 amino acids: CASSDGDMRDTQYF. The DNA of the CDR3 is TGTGCCAGCAGCGACGGTGACATGCGAGATACGCAGTATTTT.

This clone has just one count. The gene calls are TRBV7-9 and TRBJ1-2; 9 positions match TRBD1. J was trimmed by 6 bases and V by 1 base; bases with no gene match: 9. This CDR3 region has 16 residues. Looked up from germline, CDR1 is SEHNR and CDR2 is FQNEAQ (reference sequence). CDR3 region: CASSLVVGQGLHGYTF. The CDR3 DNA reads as TGTGCCAGCAGCTTAGTAGTAGGACAGGGGCTGCATGGCTACACCTTC.

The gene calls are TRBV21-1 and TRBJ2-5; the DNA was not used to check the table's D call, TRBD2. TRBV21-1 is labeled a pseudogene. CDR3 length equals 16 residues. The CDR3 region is CASSKRLAGGRETQYF. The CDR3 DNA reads TGTGCCAGCAGCAAAAGGCTAGCGGGGGGCCGGGAGACCCAGTACTTC.

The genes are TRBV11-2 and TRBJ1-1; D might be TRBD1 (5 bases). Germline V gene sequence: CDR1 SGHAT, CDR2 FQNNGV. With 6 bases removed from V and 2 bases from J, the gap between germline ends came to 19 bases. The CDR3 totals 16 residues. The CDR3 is CASRLSAWGLNTEAFF. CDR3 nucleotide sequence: TGTGCCAGCAGGCTCTCCGCGTGGGGACTTAACACTGAAGCTTTCTTT.

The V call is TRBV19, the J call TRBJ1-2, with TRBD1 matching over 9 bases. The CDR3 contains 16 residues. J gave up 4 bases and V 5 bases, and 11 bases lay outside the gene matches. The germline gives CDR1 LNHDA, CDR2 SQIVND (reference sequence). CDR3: CASSFAGTGSLYGYTF. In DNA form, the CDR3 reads TGTGCCAGTAGTTTCGCCGGGACAGGGTCCCTCTATGGCTACACCTTC.

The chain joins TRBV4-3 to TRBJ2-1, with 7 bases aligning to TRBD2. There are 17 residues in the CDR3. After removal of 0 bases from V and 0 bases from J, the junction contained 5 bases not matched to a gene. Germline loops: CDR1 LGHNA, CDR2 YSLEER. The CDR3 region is CASSQDRASGSYNEQFF. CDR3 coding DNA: TGCGCCAGCAGCCAAGATCGTGCTAGCGGCTCCTACAATGAGCAGTTCTTC.

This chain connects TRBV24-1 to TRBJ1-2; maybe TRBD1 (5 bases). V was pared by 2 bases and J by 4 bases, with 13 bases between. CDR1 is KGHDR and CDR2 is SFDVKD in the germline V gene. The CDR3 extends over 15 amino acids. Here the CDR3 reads CATSDSGGNSYGYTF. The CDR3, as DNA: TGTGCCACCAGTGATTCGGGGGGGAACTCCTATGGCTACACCTTC.

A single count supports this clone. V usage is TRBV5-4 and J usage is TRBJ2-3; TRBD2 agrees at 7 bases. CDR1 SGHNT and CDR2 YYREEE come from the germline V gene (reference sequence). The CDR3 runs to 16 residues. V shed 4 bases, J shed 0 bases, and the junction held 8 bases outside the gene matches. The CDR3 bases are TGTGCCAGCAGCGTCGAGCGGGGCCCTAGCACAGATACGCAGTATTTT. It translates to CASSVERGPSTDTQYF.

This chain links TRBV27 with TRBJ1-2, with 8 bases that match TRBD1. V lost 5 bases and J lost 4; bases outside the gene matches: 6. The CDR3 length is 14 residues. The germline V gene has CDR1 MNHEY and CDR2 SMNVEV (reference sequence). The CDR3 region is CASSPGGAGYGYTF. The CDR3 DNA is TGTGCCAGCAGTCCAGGGGGCGCGGGCTATGGCTACACCTTC.

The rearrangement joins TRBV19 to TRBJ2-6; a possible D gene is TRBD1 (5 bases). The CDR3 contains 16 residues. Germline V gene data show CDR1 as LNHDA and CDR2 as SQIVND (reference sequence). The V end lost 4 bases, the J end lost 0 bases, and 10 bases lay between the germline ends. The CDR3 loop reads CASSTLTVSGANVLTF. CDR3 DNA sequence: TGTGCCAGTAGTACCCTGACAGTCTCTGGGGCCAACGTCCTGACTTTC.

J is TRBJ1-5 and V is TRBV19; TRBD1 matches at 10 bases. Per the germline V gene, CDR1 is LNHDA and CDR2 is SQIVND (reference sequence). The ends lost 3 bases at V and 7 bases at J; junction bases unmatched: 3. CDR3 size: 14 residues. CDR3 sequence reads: CASSMDRGVQPQHF. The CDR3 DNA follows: TGTGCCAGTAGTATGGACAGGGGGGTACAGCCCCAGCATTTT. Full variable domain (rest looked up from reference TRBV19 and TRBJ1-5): DGGITQSPKYLFRKEGQNVTLSCEQNLNHDAMYWYRQDPGQGLRLIYYSQIVNDFQKGDIAEGYSVSREKKESFPLTVTSAQKNPTAFYLCASSMDRGVQPQHFGDGTRLSIL.

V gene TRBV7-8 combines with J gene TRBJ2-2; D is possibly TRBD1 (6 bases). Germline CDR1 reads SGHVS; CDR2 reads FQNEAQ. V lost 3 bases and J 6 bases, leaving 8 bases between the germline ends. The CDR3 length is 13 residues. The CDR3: CASSLTGPGELFF. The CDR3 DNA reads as TGTGCCAGCAGCTTGACAGGCCCCGGGGAGCTGTTTTTT.

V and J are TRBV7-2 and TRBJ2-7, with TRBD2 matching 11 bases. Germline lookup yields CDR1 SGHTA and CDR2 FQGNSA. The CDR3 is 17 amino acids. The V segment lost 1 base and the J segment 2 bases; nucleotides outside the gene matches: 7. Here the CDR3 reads CASSLEVAGGRPYEQYF. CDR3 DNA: TGTGCCAGCAGCTTAGAAGTAGCGGGGGGGAGACCCTACGAGCAGTACTTC.

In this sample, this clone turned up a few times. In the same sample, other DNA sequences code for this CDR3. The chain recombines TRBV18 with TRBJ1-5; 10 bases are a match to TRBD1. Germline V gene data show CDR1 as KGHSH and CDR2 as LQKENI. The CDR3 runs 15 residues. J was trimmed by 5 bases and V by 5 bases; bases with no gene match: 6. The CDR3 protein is CASSRDRGQDQPQHF. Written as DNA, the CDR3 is TGTGCCAGCTCAAGGGACAGGGGTCAGGATCAGCCCCAGCATTTT. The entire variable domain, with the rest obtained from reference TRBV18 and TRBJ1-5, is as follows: NAGVMQNPRHLVRRRGQEARLRCSPMKGHSHVYWYRQLPEEGLKFMVYLQKENIIDESGMPKERFSAEFPKEGPSILRIQQVVRGDSAAYFCASSRDRGQDQPQHFGDGTRLSIL.

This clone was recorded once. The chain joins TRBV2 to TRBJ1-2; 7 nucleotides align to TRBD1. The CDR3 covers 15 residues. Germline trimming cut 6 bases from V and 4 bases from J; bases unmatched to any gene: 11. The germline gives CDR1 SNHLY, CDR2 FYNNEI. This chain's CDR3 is CASRDLTGTGYGYTF. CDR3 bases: TGTGCCAGCAGGGACTTGACAGGGACGGGCTATGGCTACACCTTC. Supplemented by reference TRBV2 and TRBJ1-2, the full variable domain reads EPEVTQTPSHQVTQMGQEVILRCVPISNHLYFYWYRQILGQKVEFLVSFYNNEISEKSEIFDDQFSVERPDGSNFTLKIRSTKLEDSAMYFCASRDLTGTGYGYTFGSGTRLTVV.

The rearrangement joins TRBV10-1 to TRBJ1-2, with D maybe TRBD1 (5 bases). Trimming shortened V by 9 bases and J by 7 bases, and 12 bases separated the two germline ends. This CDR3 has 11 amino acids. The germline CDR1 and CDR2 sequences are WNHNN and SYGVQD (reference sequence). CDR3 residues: CASRQIGGYTF. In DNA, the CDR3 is TGCGCCAGTAGACAGATTGGTGGCTACACCTTC.

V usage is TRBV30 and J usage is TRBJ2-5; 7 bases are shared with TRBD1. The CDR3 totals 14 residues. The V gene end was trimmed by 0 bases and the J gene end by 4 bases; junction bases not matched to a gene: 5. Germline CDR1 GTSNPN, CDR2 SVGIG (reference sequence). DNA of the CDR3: TGTGCCTGGAGTGTTCAAGGGGGCACAGAGACCCAGTACTTC. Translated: CAWSVQGGTETQYF.

DNA for the CDR3: TGTGCCAGTATTGAAGAGGAGGGGGCAAATCAGCCCCAGCATTTT. Its protein is CASIEEEGANQPQHF. V is TRBV21-1 and J is TRBJ1-5; the table's D call, TRBD1, has no DNA check behind it. TRBV21-1 constitutes a pseudogene. The CDR3 is made up of 15 amino acids.

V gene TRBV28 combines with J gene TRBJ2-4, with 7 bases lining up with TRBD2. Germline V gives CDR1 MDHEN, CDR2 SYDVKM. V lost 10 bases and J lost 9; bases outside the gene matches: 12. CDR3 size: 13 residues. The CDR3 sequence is CATSFGGVGIQYF. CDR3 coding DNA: TGTGCCACCTCCTTTGGGGGGGTTGGCATTCAGTACTTC.

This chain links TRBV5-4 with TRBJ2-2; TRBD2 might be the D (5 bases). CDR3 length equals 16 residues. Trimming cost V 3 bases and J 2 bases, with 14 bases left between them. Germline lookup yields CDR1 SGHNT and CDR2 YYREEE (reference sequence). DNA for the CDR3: TGTGCCAGCAGCTCGGAGGTCAGGACCAACACCGGGGAGCTGTTTTTT. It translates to CASSSEVRTNTGELFF.

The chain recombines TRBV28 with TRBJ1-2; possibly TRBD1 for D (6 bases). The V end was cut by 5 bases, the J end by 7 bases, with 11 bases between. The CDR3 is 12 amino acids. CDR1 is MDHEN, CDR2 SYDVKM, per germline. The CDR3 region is CASSMTGGGYTF. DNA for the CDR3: TGTGCCAGCAGTATGACAGGTGGTGGCTACACCTTC.

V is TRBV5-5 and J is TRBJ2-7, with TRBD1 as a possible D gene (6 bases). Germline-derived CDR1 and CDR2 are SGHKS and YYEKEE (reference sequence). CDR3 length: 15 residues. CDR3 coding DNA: TGTGCCAGCAGCTTGGTAGGGACATCAGGCCTTTGGTACGACGTC. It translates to CASSLVGTSGLWYDV.

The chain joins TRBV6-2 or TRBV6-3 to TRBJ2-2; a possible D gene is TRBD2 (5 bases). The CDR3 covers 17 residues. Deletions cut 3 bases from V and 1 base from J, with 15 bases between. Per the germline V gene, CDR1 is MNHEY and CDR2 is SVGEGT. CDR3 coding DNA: TGTGCCAGCAGTTATTCCGTATTTCGGGGGAACACCGGGGAGCTGTTTTTT. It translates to CASSYSVFRGNTGELFF.

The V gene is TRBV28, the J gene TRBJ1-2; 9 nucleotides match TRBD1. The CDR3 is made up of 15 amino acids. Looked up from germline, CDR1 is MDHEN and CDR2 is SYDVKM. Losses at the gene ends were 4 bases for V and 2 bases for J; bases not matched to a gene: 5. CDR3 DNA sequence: TGTGCCAGCAGTTCCCAGACAGGGGGAAACTATGGCTACACCTTC. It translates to CASSSQTGGNYGYTF.